This T cell receptor (beta chain) derives from a study of blood T cell repertoires in COVID-19. Study-level background: Samples came from the United States, Italy and Spain, spanning acute and convalescent COVID-19.

Trimming removed 1 base from V and 10 bases from J, with 13 bases in between. CDR1 is LNHNV, CDR2 YYDKDF, per germline (reference sequence). This CDR3 comprises 14 residues. Source study methods: Cell counts per sample came from amplifying reference gene primers. Method: immunoSEQ multiplex PCR; TCRdb's copy keeps in-frame clones and lacks some. The V and J calls and clone size were taken over from that table, and D and trimming were inferred from the DNA. This repertoire shows more than 95,000 clones, around 83% found once; its top ten account for around 11%. This clone was counted once. Sequenced material: peripheral blood. V gene TRBV15 combines with J gene TRBJ1-4; D not certain. This TCR was sampled from a man aged 55 to 69 with acute or convalescent COVID-19. The CDR3 DNA reads TGTGCCACCAGCAGAGGTGGCGACTCTGGAAAACTGTTTTTT. Its translation is CATSRGGDSGKLFF.